The 3 T cell receptor beta chains below come from one sample, sequenced in a study of CD8 T cells in ankylosing spondylitis. TCRdb recomputed calls from the 5' RACE reads with MiXCR, one row per CDR3 protein. The table records approximately 540,000 distinct CDR3 sequences, over 9.5% of them present only once. Broader study findings: A TCR beta motif of 8 or 9 highly homologous variants appeared characteristic of ankylosing spondylitis blood.

Their antigens are not known. The sample consisted of blood, either unsorted or a sorted T cell fraction (not recorded which). Source of these receptors: a male donor with ankylosing spondylitis.

The chain is built from TRBV7-2 and TRBJ2-7; TRBD2 matches at 7 bases. The CDR3 is 14 amino acids. The junction had 6 bases not matched to a gene; V was cut back by 4 bases and J by 3 bases. Germline CDR1 reads SGHTA; CDR2 reads FQGNSA. This CDR3 reads CASSSGTNFYEQYF. The CDR3 DNA is TGTGCCAGCAGCTCCGGGACTAATTTCTACGAGCAGTACTTC.

A few counts support this clonotype. CDR3 amino acids: CATDSPGLARTYEQYF. The CDR3 DNA sequence: TGTGCCACAGACTCCCCGGGACTAGCGAGGACATACGAGCAGTACTTC. V usage is TRBV6-1 and J usage is TRBJ2-7, with 10 nucleotides matching TRBD2. Per germline, CDR1 MNHNS and CDR2 SASEGT. V shed 10 bases, J shed 4 bases, and the junction held 16 bases outside the gene matches. This CDR3 has 16 amino acids.

V gene TRBV20-1 combines with J gene TRBJ2-1; TRBD1 matches at 12 bases. CDR1 DFQATT and CDR2 SNEGSKA come from the germline V gene (reference sequence). This CDR3 region has 17 residues. J was trimmed by 7 bases and V by 3 bases; bases with no gene match: 13. The chain's CDR3 is CSASNFAGTGGRNEQFF. For the CDR3, the DNA is TGCAGTGCTAGCAATTTCGCCGGGACAGGGGGCAGGAATGAGCAGTTCTTC.